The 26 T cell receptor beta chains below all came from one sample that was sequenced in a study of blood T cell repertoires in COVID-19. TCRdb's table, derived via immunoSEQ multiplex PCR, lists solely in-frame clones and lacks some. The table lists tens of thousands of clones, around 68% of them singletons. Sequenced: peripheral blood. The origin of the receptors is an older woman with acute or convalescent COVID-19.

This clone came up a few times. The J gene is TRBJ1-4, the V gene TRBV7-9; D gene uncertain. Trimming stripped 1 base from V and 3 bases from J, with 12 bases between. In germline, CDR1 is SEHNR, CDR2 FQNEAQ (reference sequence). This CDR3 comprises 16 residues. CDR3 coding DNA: TGTGCCAGCAGCTTAGTTTTAGGCGGATCTAATGAAAAACTGTTTTTT. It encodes CASSLVLGGSNEKLFF. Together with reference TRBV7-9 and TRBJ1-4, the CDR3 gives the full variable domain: DTGVSQNPRHKITKRGQNVTFRCDPISEHNRLYWYRQTLGQGPEFLTYFQNEAQLEKSRLLSDRFSAERPKGSFSTLEIQRTEQGDSAMYLCASSLVLGGSNEKLFFGSGTQLSVL.

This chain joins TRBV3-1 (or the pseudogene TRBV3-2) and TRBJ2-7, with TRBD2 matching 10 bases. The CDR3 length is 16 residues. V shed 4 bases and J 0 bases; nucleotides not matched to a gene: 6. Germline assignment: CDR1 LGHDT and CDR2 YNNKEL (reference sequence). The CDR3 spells CASSPGLAVSSYEQYF. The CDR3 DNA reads TGTGCCAGCAGCCCTGGACTAGCGGTTAGCTCCTACGAGCAGTACTTC.

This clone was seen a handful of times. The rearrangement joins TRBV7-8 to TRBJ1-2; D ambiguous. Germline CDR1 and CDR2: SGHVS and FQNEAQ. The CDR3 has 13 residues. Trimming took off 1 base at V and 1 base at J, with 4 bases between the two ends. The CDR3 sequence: CASSLDSNYGYTF. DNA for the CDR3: TGTGCCAGCAGCTTAGACAGTAACTATGGCTACACCTTC.

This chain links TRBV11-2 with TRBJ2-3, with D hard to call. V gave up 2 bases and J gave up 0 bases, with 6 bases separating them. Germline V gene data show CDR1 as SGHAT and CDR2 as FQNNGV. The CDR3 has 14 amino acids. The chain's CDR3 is CASSLQISTDTQYF. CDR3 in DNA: TGTGCCAGCAGCTTACAAATTAGCACAGATACGCAGTATTTT.

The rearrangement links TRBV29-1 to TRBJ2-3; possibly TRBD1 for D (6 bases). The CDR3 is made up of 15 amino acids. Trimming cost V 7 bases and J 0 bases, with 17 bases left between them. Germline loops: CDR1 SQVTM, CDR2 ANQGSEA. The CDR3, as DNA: TGCAGCGGCATCCCACAGGGCGGGAGCACAGATACGCAGTATTTT. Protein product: CSGIPQGGSTDTQYF.

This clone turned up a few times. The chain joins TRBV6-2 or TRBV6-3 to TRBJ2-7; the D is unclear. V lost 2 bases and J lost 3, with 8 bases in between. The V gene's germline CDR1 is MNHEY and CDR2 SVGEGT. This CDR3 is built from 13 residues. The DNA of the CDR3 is TGTGCCAGCAGTTACGAGGCTAGCTACGAGCAGTACTTC. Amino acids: CASSYEASYEQYF.

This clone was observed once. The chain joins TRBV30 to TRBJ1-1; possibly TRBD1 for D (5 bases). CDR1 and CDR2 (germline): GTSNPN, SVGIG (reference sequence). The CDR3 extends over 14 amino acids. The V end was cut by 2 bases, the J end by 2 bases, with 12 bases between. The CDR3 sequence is CAWSPVTVNTEAFF. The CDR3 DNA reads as TGTGCCTGGAGTCCGGTGACAGTTAACACTGAAGCTTTCTTT.

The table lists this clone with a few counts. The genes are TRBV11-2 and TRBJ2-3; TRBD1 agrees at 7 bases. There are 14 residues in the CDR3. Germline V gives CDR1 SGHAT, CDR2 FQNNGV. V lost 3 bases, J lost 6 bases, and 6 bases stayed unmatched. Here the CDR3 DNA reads TGTGCCAGCAGCTTTAGACAGGGATCGGATACGCAGTATTTT. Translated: CASSFRQGSDTQYF.

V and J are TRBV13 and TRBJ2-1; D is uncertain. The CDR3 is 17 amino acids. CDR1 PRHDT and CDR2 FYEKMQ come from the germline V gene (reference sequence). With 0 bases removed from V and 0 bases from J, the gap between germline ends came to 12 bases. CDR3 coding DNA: TGTGCCAGCAGCTTAGGTATCGTGGAGAGCTCCTACAATGAGCAGTTCTTC. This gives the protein CASSLGIVESSYNEQFF.

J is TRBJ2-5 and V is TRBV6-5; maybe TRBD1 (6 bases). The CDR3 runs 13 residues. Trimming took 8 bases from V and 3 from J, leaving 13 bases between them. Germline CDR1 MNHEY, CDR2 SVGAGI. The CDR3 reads CASAWTAEETQYF. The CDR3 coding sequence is TGTGCCAGCGCTTGGACAGCCGAAGAGACCCAGTACTTC.

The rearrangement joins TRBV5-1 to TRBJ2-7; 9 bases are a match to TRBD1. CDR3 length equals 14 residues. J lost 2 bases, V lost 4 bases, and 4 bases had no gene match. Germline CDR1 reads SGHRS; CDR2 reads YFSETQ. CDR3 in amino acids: CASSRGTGPYEQYF. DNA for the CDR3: TGCGCCAGCAGCCGCGGGACAGGGCCCTACGAGCAGTACTTC.

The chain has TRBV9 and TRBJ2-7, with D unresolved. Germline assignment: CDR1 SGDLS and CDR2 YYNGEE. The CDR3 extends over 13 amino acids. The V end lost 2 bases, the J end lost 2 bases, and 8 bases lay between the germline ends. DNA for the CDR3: TGTGCCAGCAGCGTTGGCCCGCCCTACGAGCAGTACTTC. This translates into CASSVGPPYEQYF.

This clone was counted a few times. The CDR3 DNA reads TGTGCCACCAGCGTATTGACAGGGAGAAGGGGCTACACCTTC. Protein: CATSVLTGRRGYTF. The chain links TRBV15 to TRBJ1-2, with TRBD1 matching over 7 bases. The CDR3 is made up of 14 amino acids. J lost 8 bases, V lost 5 bases, and 11 bases had no gene match. CDR1 LNHNV and CDR2 YYDKDF come from the germline V gene (reference sequence). The full variable domain, its missing parts supplied by reference TRBV15 and TRBJ1-2, is DAMVIQNPRYQVTQFGKPVTLSCSQTLNHNVMYWYQQKSSQAPKLLFHYYDKDFNNEADTPDNFQSRRPNTSFCFLDIRSPGLGDTAMYLCATSVLTGRRGYTFGSGTRLTVV.

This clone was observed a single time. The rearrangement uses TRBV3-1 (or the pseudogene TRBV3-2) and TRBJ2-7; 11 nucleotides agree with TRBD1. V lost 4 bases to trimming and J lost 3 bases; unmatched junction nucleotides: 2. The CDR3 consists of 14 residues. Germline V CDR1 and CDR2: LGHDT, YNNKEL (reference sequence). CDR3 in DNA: TGTGCCAGCAGCCGTGGGACAGGGGGCTACGAGCAGTACTTC. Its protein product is CASSRGTGGYEQYF.

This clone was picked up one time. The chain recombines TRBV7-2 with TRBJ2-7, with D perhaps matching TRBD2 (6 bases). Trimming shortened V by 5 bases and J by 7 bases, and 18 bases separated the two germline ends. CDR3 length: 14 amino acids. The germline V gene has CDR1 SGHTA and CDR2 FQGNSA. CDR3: CASSLWGVSGEQYF. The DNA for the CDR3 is TGTGCCAGCAGCCTTTGGGGGGTTAGCGGTGAGCAGTACTTC.

The CDR3 DNA is TGCAGCGTGAGGACAGGTCTGCTGAACACTGAAGCTTTCTTT. It yields the protein CSVRTGLLNTEAFF. The chain carries TRBV29-1 and TRBJ1-1; 7 nucleotides agree with TRBD1. This CDR3 is 14 amino acids long. Germline V CDR1 and CDR2: SQVTM, ANQGSEA. The V segment lost 6 bases and the J segment 0 bases; nucleotides outside the gene matches: 7.

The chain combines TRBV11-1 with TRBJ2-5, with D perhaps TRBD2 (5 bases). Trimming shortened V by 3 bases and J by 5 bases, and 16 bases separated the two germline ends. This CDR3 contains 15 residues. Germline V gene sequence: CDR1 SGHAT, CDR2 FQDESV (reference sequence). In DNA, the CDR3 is TGTGCCAGCAGCTTCGCGGGTCCTCACCGGGAGACCCAGTACTTC. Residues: CASSFAGPHRETQYF.

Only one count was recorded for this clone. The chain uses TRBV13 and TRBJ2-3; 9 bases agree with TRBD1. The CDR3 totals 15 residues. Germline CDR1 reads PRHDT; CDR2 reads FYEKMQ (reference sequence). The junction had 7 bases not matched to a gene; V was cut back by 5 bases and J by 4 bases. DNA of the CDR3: TGTGCCAGCAGCCTCGGGACAGGGTTGGCAGATACGCAGTATTTT. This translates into CASSLGTGLADTQYF.

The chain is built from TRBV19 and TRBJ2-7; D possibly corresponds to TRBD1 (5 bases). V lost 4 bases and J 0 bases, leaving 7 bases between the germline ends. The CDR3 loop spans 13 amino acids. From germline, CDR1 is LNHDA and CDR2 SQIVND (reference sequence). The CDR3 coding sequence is TGTGCCAGTAGTACCGACAGCTCCTACGAGCAGTACTTC. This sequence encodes CASSTDSSYEQYF.

For the CDR3, the DNA is TGTGCCAGCAGAGATACTAGCGGGGGGTCCGGGGAGCTGTTTTTT. This gives the protein CASRDTSGGSGELFF. This sequence joins TRBV6-5 and TRBJ2-2, with 12 bases aligning to TRBD2. V was pared by 6 bases and J by 6 bases, with 5 bases of the junction left unmatched. The germline V gene has CDR1 MNHEY and CDR2 SVGAGI. The CDR3 is 15 amino acids.

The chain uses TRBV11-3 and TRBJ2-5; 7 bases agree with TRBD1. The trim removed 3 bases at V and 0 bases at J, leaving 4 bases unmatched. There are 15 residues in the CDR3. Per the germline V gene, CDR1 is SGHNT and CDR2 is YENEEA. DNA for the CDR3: TGTGCCAGCAGCTTGAACAGGGGCAACCAAGAGACCCAGTACTTC. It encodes CASSLNRGNQETQYF.

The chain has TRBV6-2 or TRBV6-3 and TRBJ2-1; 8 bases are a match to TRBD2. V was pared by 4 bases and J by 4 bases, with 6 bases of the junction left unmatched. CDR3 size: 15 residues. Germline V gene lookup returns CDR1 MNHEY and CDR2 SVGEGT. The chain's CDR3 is CASSFRGRNYNEQFF. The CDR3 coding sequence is TGTGCCAGCAGTTTCCGCGGGAGGAATTACAATGAGCAGTTCTTC.

The CDR3 nucleotides read TGTGCCAGCAGCCAATCAGGGGGCGACTATGGCTACACCTTC. It codes for CASSQSGGDYGYTF. The J gene is TRBJ1-2, the V gene TRBV3-1 (or the pseudogene TRBV3-2), with 8 bases identical to TRBD1. Germline loops: CDR1 LGHDT, CDR2 YNNKEL (reference sequence). V lost 2 bases, J lost 3 bases, and 2 bases stayed unmatched. The CDR3 spans 14 residues.

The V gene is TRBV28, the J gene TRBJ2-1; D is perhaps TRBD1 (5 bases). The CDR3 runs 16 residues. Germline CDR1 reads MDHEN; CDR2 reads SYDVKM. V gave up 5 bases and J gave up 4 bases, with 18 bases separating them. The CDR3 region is CASSGPSRDSYNEQFF. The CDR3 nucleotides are TGTGCCAGCAGTGGCCCTTCACGCGACAGTTACAATGAGCAGTTCTTC.

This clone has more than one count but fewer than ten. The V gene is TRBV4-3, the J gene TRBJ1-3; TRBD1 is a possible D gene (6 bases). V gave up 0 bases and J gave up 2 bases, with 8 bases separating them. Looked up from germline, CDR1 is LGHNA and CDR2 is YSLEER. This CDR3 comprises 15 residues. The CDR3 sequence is CASSQEPGAGNTIYF. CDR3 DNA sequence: TGCGCCAGCAGCCAAGAACCAGGGGCTGGAAACACCATATATTTT.

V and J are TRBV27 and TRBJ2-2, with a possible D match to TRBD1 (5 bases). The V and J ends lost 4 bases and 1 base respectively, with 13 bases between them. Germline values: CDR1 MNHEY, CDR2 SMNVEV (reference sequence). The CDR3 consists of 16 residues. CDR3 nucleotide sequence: TGTGCCAGCAGTTACGGTTGGCAGGGGAACACCGGGGAGCTGTTTTTT. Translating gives CASSYGWQGNTGELFF.